The next 29 T cell receptor beta chains were all read from a single sample in a study of T-cell reconstitution after alpha-beta-depleted transplantation in children. Unique molecular identifiers tagged the TCRbeta library. TCRdb called the PCR reads again in MiXCR, with one record for every CDR3 protein. This table holds about 830,000 distinct CDR3 sequences, roughly 15% found once. The source was PBMCs, mostly from graft donor cells, collected 360 days after TCRalphabeta/CD19-depleted stem cell transplant. Receptors originate from a male patient younger than 18 who had a stem cell transplant for acute lymphoblastic leukemia, so the T cells may come from the graft donor.

V is TRBV4-1 and J is TRBJ2-1; 8 nucleotides align to TRBD2. The V gene's germline CDR1 is MGHRA and CDR2 YSYEKL. This CDR3 is 15 amino acids long. With V trimmed by 4 bases and J by 10 bases, 12 bases remained unmatched. The CDR3 DNA is TGCGCCAGCAGCCTTAGACTAGCGCCGAGAATGGAGCAGTTCTTC. Amino acid sequence: CASSLRLAPRMEQFF.

This clonotype was counted between two and nine times. This chain uses TRBV12-3 or TRBV12-4 with TRBJ2-1; no clear D. There are 14 residues in the CDR3. The V gene lost 3 bases and the J gene lost 0 bases, with 6 bases spanning the gap. DNA for the CDR3: TGTGCCAGCAGTTTTGATAGCTCCTACAATGAGCAGTTCTTC. Protein: CASSFDSSYNEQFF.

This clonotype was counted ten times or more. The rearrangement links TRBV5-1 to TRBJ1-2; TRBD1 aligns across 9 bases. V shed 3 bases, J shed 5 bases, and the junction held 14 bases outside the gene matches. The CDR3 is made up of 17 amino acids. Germline loops: CDR1 SGHRS, CDR2 YFSETQ. Written as DNA, the CDR3 is TGCGCCAGCAGCTCCCAACGAGGGGACAGGGTGGTGTATGGCTACACCTTC. Protein product: CASSSQRGDRVVYGYTF.

The chain carries TRBV7-2 and TRBJ2-5, with D possibly TRBD1 on 7 matching bases. CDR3 length equals 14 residues. Germline V gene data show CDR1 as SGHTA and CDR2 as FQGNSA. Trimming stripped 1 base from V and 6 bases from J, with 12 bases between. In DNA form, the CDR3 reads TGTGCCAGCAGCTTAGACCCAGGGGGGAAGACCCAGTACTTC. This encodes CASSLDPGGKTQYF.

V gene TRBV5-1 combines with J gene TRBJ2-1; D is perhaps TRBD1 (5 bases). V was clipped by 0 bases and J by 8 bases, with 12 bases between them. The CDR3 runs to 14 residues. Looked up from germline, CDR1 is SGHRS and CDR2 is YFSETQ. The CDR3 DNA reads as TGCGCCAGCAGCTTGGGGGGCAGGAAGGATGAGCAGTTCTTC. Its translation is CASSLGGRKDEQFF.

The chain joins TRBV12-3 or TRBV12-4 to TRBJ2-1; no firm D call. Trimming left V 5 bases short and J 8 bases short, with 22 bases between. The CDR3 is 16 amino acids. CDR3 amino acids: CASSLNPGPRADEQFF. The CDR3 nucleotides read TGTGCCAGCAGTCTCAATCCCGGACCCCGGGCCGATGAGCAGTTCTTC.

This clonotype has a count of ten or more. The chain links TRBV5-1 to TRBJ2-7, with 13 bases fitting TRBD2. CDR3 length: 15 amino acids. V shed 4 bases, J shed 6 bases, and the junction held 7 bases outside the gene matches. Germline V CDR1 and CDR2: SGHRS, YFSETQ. This chain's CDR3 is CASSRAGTSGTEQYF. The CDR3 DNA follows: TGCGCCAGCAGCCGCGCCGGGACTAGCGGGACCGAGCAGTACTTC.

This clonotype was detected a few times. This chain links TRBV6-2 or TRBV6-3 with TRBJ2-5; no reliable D call. V was clipped by 1 base and J by 5 bases, with 8 bases between them. CDR1 is MNHEY and CDR2 is SVGEGT in the germline V gene. CDR3 length: 13 residues. CDR3 sequence reads: CASSYYTVETQYF. CDR3 DNA sequence: TGTGCCAGCAGTTACTACACTGTGGAGACCCAGTACTTC.

The CDR3 DNA reads as TGTGCCAGCAGCTTCTCTAATGAAAAACTGTTTTTT. Its translation is CASSFSNEKLFF. V gene TRBV11-2 combines with J gene TRBJ1-4, with D unresolved. CDR1 and CDR2 (germline): SGHAT, FQNNGV. This CDR3 is 12 amino acids long. The V gene lost 3 bases and the J gene lost 3 bases, with 2 bases spanning the gap. Using reference TRBV11-2 and TRBJ1-4 for the parts outside the CDR3, the full variable domain is EAGVAQSPRYKIIEKRQSVAFWCNPISGHATLYWYQQILGQGPKLLIQFQNNGVVDDSQLPKDRFSAERLKGVDSTLKIQPAKLEDSAVYLCASSFSNEKLFFGSGTQLSVL.

The J gene is TRBJ2-3, the V gene TRBV2; D may correspond to TRBD1 or TRBD2 (6 bases each). Germline V gene data show CDR1 as SNHLY and CDR2 as FYNNEI. V lost 0 bases and J lost 0, with 10 bases in between. The CDR3 runs 16 residues. CDR3 amino acids: CASSEAGGGSTDTQYF. CDR3 nucleotide sequence: TGTGCCAGCAGTGAAGCGGGGGGCGGGAGCACAGATACGCAGTATTTT.

The gene calls are TRBV2 and TRBJ2-3; tentatively, D is TRBD1 (6 bases). The V and J ends lost 7 bases and 0 bases respectively, with 17 bases between them. The germline V gene has CDR1 SNHLY and CDR2 FYNNEI. There are 16 residues in the CDR3. The CDR3 DNA reads as TGTGCCAGCAAAAACCGACAGGCGTTAAGCACAGATACGCAGTATTTT. Amino acid sequence: CASKNRQALSTDTQYF.

For this clonotype: A much larger clone lies a single base off, so this may be a read error. The rearrangement joins TRBV12-3 or TRBV12-4 to TRBJ1-5; TRBD1 is a possible D gene (5 bases). The V gene lost 1 base and the J gene lost 0 bases, with 7 bases spanning the gap. The CDR3 extends over 15 amino acids. The CDR3 coding sequence is TGTGCCAGCAGTTTAGAGGGACGTAGCAATCAGCCCCAGCATTTT. Translated: CASSLEGRSNQPQHF.

The chain combines TRBV12-3 or TRBV12-4 with TRBJ2-7; 8 bases align to TRBD2. This CDR3 contains 13 residues. J gave up 10 bases and V 6 bases, and 11 bases lay outside the gene matches. The CDR3 loop is CASSYGGGRLQYF. DNA for the CDR3: TGTGCCAGCAGCTACGGGGGGGGGCGCTTACAGTACTTC.

This clonotype was seen many times. V usage is TRBV5-1 and J usage is TRBJ2-3; TRBD2 aligns across 8 bases. V shed 1 base and J 2 bases; nucleotides not matched to a gene: 3. Germline CDR1 reads SGHRS; CDR2 reads YFSETQ. The CDR3 spans 15 residues. As DNA, the CDR3 is TGCGCCAGCAGCTTGACTAGCGGTTCCACAGATACGCAGTATTTT. Amino acid sequence: CASSLTSGSTDTQYF.

The chain combines TRBV7-7 with TRBJ2-3; D is unclear. The ends were cut back, 1 base at V and 0 bases at J, with 8 bases in the middle. The CDR3 has 15 amino acids. Germline assignment: CDR1 SSHAT and CDR2 FNYEAQ (reference sequence). The CDR3 DNA is TGTGCCAGCAGCTTAGATATGCTAAGCACAGATACGCAGTATTTT. It is translated as CASSLDMLSTDTQYF. The entire variable domain, with the rest obtained from reference TRBV7-7 and TRBJ2-3, is as follows: GAGVSQSPRYKVTKRGQDVTLRCDPISSHATLYWYQQALGQGPEFLTYFNYEAQPDKSGLPSDRFSAERPEGSISTLTIQRTEQRDSAMYRCASSLDMLSTDTQYFGPGTRLTVL.

This clonotype appeared many times. The V and J genes are TRBV2 and TRBJ2-3, with D uncertain. This CDR3 spans 13 amino acids. Trimming shortened V by 0 bases and J by 1 base, and 2 bases separated the two germline ends. Germline V gives CDR1 SNHLY, CDR2 FYNNEI. The CDR3 sequence is CASSEAGTDTQYF. CDR3 DNA sequence: TGTGCCAGCAGTGAAGCGGGCACAGATACGCAGTATTTT. Combining the CDR3 with reference TRBV2 and TRBJ2-3 gives the whole variable domain EPEVTQTPSHQVTQMGQEVILRCVPISNHLYFYWYRQILGQKVEFLVSFYNNEISEKSEIFDDQFSVERPDGSNFTLKIRSTKLEDSAMYFCASSEAGTDTQYFGPGTRLTVL.

This clonotype was seen more than once but under ten times. The genes are TRBV6-5 and TRBJ2-3; 8 nucleotides match TRBD2. The CDR3 runs to 15 residues. Germline loops: CDR1 MNHEY, CDR2 SVGAGI. V lost 5 bases and J lost 7; bases outside the gene matches: 11. CDR3 coding DNA: TGTGCCAGCAGTACCGACAGCGGGGGTAGGAATACGCAGTATTTT. Translated, it gives CASSTDSGGRNTQYF.

The rearrangement links TRBV27 to TRBJ2-7, with D perhaps matching TRBD2 (6 bases). V lost 6 bases, J lost 0 bases, and 15 bases lay in between. The CDR3 is made up of 15 amino acids. CDR1 is MNHEY and CDR2 is SMNVEV in the germline V gene (reference sequence). The CDR3 sequence: CASSGLASSSYEQYF. The CDR3 nucleotides are TGTGCCAGCAGCGGCCTAGCGTCCAGCTCCTACGAGCAGTACTTC.

The rearrangement links TRBV7-2 to TRBJ2-1, with 10 positions matching TRBD2. V was pared by 3 bases and J by 0 bases, with 14 bases of the junction left unmatched. The germline V gene encodes CDR1 SGHTA and CDR2 FQGNSA. The length of the CDR3 is 20 residues. The CDR3 DNA reads as TGTGCCAGCAGCTTTGGGCTAGCGGGAGACCCATCGAGCTCCTACAATGAGCAGTTCTTC. As protein: CASSFGLAGDPSSSYNEQFF. Full variable domain (outside the CDR3, taken from reference TRBV7-2 and TRBJ2-1): GAGVSQSPSNKVTEKGKDVELRCDPISGHTALYWYRQSLGQGLEFLIYFQGNSAPDKSGLPSDRFSAERTGGSVSTLTIQRTQQEDSAVYLCASSFGLAGDPSSSYNEQFFGPGTRLTVL.

This clonotype was observed once. The rearrangement links TRBV3-1 to TRBJ1-3; D gene ambiguous. CDR1 and CDR2 (germline): LGHDT, YNNKEL (reference sequence). Trimming removed 4 bases from V and 1 base from J, with 11 bases in between. This CDR3 comprises 15 residues. The CDR3 DNA sequence: TGTGCCAGCAGCCTCCCCGGGTTATCTGGAAACACCATATATTTT. Encoded protein: CASSLPGLSGNTIYF.

This clonotype was seen more than once but under ten times. The rearrangement links TRBV5-1 to TRBJ2-5, with D unresolved. CDR1 is SGHRS and CDR2 is YFSETQ in the germline V gene. V lost 4 bases, J lost 0 bases, and 13 bases lay in between. The CDR3 length is 15 residues. CDR3 region: CASSGSGQYQETQYF. In DNA form, the CDR3 reads TGCGCCAGCAGCGGGTCTGGGCAGTACCAAGAGACCCAGTACTTC. Looking up the rest from reference TRBV5-1 and TRBJ2-5 gives the full variable domain: KAGVTQTPRYLIKTRGQQVTLSCSPISGHRSVSWYQQTPGQGLQFLFEYFSETQRNKGNFPGRFSGRQFSNSRSEMNVSTLELGDSALYLCASSGSGQYQETQYFGPGTRLLVL.

A few counts support this clonotype. The gene calls are TRBV28 and TRBJ2-1; 11 nucleotides align to TRBD2. The CDR3 spans 16 residues. From germline, CDR1 is MDHEN and CDR2 SYDVKM. The ends lost 6 bases at V and 4 bases at J; junction bases unmatched: 8. CDR3 sequence reads: CASRSLAGAWYNEQFF. The DNA for the CDR3 is TGTGCCAGCAGGTCACTAGCGGGAGCGTGGTACAATGAGCAGTTCTTC.

This clonotype was counted only a few times. This chain connects TRBV2 to TRBJ2-1, with 12 positions matching TRBD2. The junction had 7 bases not matched to a gene; V was cut back by 6 bases and J by 7 bases. The CDR3 covers 15 residues. The germline V gene has CDR1 SNHLY and CDR2 FYNNEI. The CDR3 region is CASSILAGGPNEQFF. CDR3 in DNA: TGTGCCAGCAGCATCCTAGCGGGAGGGCCGAATGAGCAGTTCTTC.

This clonotype was counted a few times. The chain has TRBV24-1 and TRBJ2-2, with 9 bases fitting TRBD1. The V segment lost 4 bases and the J segment 6 bases; nucleotides outside the gene matches: 8. CDR3 length: 16 amino acids. Germline V gene data show CDR1 as KGHDR and CDR2 as SFDVKD. DNA for the CDR3: TGTGCCACCAGTGACCCCCCGGGACAGGGCCCCGGGGAGCTGTTTTTT. It specifies CATSDPPGQGPGELFF.

This clonotype showed up many times. The rearrangement uses TRBV12-3 or TRBV12-4 and TRBJ2-2; TRBD1 agrees at 7 bases. The J segment lost 1 base and the V segment lost 6 bases, leaving 5 bases of the junction unmatched. The CDR3 has 15 residues. The CDR3 sequence is CASSPWTGNTGELFF. The CDR3 bases are TGTGCCAGCAGCCCCTGGACAGGGAACACCGGGGAGCTGTTTTTT.

The chain is built from TRBV7-6 and TRBJ1-6; D remains ambiguous. CDR3 length equals 18 residues. Germline-derived CDR1 and CDR2 are SGHVS and FNYEAQ. Trimming shortened V by 1 base and J by 3 bases, and 16 bases separated the two germline ends. Here the CDR3 DNA reads TGTGCCAGCAGCTTAGAACATGAGACTGCAGGCTATAATTCACCCCTCCACTTT. Its translation: CASSLEHETAGYNSPLHF. The full variable domain, completed using reference TRBV7-6 and TRBJ1-6, is GAGVSQSPRYKVTKRGQDVALRCDPISGHVSLYWYRQALGQGPEFLTYFNYEAQQDKSGLPNDRFSAERPEGSISTLTIQRTEQRDSAMYRCASSLEHETAGYNSPLHFGNGTRLTVT.

This clonotype occurred many times. CDR3 residues: CASSLFGLAGAWGEQFF. CDR3 nucleotides: TGCGCCAGCAGCTTGTTCGGACTAGCGGGAGCCTGGGGTGAGCAGTTCTTC. The chain links TRBV5-1 to TRBJ2-1, with 13 bases lining up with TRBD2. This CDR3 is built from 17 residues. Per germline, CDR1 SGHRS and CDR2 YFSETQ. The trim removed 1 base at V and 9 bases at J, leaving 10 bases unmatched.

At least ten counts were recorded for this clonotype. This chain connects TRBV5-1 to TRBJ2-1; 7 bases map to TRBD2. This CDR3 spans 15 amino acids. Unmatched junction bases numbered 8, after V lost 4 bases and J lost 4 bases. CDR1 and CDR2 from the germline V gene are SGHRS and YFSETQ. Written as DNA, the CDR3 is TGCGCCAGCAGCCCGGGGGGATTCACTTACAATGAGCAGTTCTTC. Translation gives CASSPGGFTYNEQFF.

The V call is TRBV18, the J call TRBJ2-3, with 13 bases fitting TRBD2. This CDR3 has 18 amino acids. CDR1 KGHSH and CDR2 LQKENI come from the germline V gene. The V segment lost 4 bases and the J segment 5 bases; nucleotides outside the gene matches: 12. The CDR3, as DNA: TGTGCCAGCTCACTCTACACTAGCGGGAGGGCCAAAGGAGATACGCAGTATTTT. This codes for CASSLYTSGRAKGDTQYF.